The clone carrying this T cell receptor beta chain has only a few counts. Data came from immunoSEQ multiplex PCR; TCRdb stores just in-frame clones and leaves some out. The sample holds 65,000 to 85,000 clones, around 87% seen once. The sample is drawn from a study of control samples from healthy donors and cancer patients. This CDR3 has 14 residues. Germline-derived CDR1 and CDR2 are SGDLS and YYNGEE. The ends lost 4 bases at V and 7 bases at J; junction bases unmatched: 7. The receptor was derived from a woman between 50 and 59 years old with head and neck cancer. The chain links TRBV9 to TRBJ2-5; TRBD1 matches at 10 bases. What was sequenced was PBMCs. CDR3 in DNA: TGTGCCAGCAGCAGCGGGACAGGGGTAGGGACCCAGTACTTC. Residues: CASSSGTGVGTQYF.